This entry describes one TCR beta chain. This sample was taken from a study of cytomegalovirus exposure and HLA in healthy donors. Primers: 60 Vbeta forward and 13 Jbeta reverse. Measured with immunoSEQ multiplex PCR; TCRdb has only the in-frame clones, and not every one. The sample's table shows roughly 76,000 clones. The trim removed 5 bases at V and 1 base at J, leaving 3 bases unmatched. Germline V lookup: CDR1 LNHDA, CDR2 SQIVND (reference sequence). This CDR3 has 14 amino acids. The sample comprised PBMCs. This chain uses TRBV19 with TRBJ1-1, with 8 nucleotides matching TRBD1. The clonotype originates from a female donor in good health and CMV-seropositive. The CDR3 nucleotides are TGTGCCAGTAGTGGGGGGACAGGGAACACTGAAGCTTTCTTT. As protein: CASSGGTGNTEAFF.